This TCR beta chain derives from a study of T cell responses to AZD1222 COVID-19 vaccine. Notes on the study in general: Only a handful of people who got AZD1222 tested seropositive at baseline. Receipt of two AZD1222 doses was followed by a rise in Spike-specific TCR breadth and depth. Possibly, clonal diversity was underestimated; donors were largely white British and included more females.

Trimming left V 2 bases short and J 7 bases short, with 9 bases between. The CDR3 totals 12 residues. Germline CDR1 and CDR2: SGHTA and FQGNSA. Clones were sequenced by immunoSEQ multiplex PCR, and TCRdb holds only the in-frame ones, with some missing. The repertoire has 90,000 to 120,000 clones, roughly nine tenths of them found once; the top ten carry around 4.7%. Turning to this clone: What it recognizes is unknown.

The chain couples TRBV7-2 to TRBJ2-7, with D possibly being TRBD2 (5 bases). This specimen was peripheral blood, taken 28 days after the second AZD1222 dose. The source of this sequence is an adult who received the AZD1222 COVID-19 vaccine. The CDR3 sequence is CASSLNEGEQYF. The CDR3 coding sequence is TGTGCCAGCAGCTTAAACGAGGGAGAGCAGTACTTC.